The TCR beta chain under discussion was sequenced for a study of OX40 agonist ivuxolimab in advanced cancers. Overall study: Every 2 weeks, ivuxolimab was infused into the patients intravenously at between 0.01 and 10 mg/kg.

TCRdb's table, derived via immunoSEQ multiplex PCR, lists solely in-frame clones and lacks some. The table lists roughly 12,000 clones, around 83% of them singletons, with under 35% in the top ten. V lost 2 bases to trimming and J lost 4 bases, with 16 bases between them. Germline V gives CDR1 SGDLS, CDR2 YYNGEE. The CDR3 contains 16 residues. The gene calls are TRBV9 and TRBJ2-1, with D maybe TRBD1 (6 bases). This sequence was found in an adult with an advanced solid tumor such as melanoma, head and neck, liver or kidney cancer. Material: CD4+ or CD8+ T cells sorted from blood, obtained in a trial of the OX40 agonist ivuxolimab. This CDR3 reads CASSVTGNSNYNEQFF. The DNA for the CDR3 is TGTGCCAGCAGCGTTACAGGGAACTCTAATTACAATGAGCAGTTCTTC.